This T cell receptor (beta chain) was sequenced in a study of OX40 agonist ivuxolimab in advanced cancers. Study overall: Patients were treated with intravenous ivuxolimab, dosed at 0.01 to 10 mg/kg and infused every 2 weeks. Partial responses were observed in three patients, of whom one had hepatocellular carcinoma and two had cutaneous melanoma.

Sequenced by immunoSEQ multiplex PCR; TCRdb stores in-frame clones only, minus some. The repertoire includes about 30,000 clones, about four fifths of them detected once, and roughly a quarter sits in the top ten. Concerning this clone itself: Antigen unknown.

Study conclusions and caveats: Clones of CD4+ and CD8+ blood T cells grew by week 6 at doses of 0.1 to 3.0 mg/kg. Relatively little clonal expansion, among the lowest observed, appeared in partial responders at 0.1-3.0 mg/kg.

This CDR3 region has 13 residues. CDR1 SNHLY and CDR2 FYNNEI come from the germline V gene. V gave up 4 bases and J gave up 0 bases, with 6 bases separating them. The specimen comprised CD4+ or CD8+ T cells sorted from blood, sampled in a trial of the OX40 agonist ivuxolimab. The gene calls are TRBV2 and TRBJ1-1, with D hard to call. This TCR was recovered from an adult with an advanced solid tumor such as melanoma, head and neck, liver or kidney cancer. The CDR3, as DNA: TGTGCCAGCAGTGTAGGGATGAACACTGAAGCTTTCTTT. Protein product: CASSVGMNTEAFF. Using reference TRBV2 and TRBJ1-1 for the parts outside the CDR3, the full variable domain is EPEVTQTPSHQVTQMGQEVILRCVPISNHLYFYWYRQILGQKVEFLVSFYNNEISEKSEIFDDQFSVERPDGSNFTLKIRSTKLEDSAMYFCASSVGMNTEAFFGQGTRLTVV.